The clone carrying this T cell receptor beta chain was detected only once. As yet, its antigen is unknown. This entry is derived from a study of shared clonotypes between healthy human individuals. Profiling relied on immunoSEQ multiplex PCR, and the TCRdb table lists in-frame clones only, not all of them. The data hold approximately 2.1 million clones, with more than 80% observed a single time. Losses at the gene ends were 3 bases for V and 8 bases for J; bases not matched to a gene: 5. Germline lookup yields CDR1 KGHSH and CDR2 LQKENI. The CDR3 has 14 residues. Study-level points and caveats: Approximately 5.3% was the fraction of naive CD4 clonotypes found shared across a handful of donors. Large depth notwithstanding, sorted-subset sequencing proved incomplete by rarefaction.

Sequenced input: naive CD4+ T cells from PBMCs. Regarding subset: CD45RA+ positively selected. The sequence was collected from a man younger than 30 in good health. Some clones in this sample may be carry-over from other donors' samples. This chain links TRBV18 with TRBJ1-2, with TRBD1 matching 11 bases. The CDR3 DNA reads as TGTGCCAGCTCACCGACGGGACAGGGGGTCGGCTACACCTTC. Translated: CASSPTGQGVGYTF.